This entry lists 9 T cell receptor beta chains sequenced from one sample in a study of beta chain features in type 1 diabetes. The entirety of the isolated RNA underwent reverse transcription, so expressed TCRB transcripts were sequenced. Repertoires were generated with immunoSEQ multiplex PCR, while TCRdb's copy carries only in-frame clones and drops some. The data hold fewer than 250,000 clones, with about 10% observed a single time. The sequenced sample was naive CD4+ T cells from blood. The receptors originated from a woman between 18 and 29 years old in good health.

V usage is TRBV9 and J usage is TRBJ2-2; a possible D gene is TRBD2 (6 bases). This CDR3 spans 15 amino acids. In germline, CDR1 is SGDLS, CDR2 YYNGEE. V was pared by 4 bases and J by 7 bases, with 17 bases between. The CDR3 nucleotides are TGTGCCAGCAGCATGGTGGGGGGAGTGGTCGGGGAGCTGTTTTTT. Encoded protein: CASSMVGGVVGELFF.

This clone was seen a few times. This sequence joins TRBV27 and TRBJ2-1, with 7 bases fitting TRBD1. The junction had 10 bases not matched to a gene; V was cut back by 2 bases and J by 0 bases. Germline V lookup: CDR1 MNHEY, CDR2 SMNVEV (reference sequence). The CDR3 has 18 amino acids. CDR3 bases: TGTGCCAGCAGTTTAAGGACAGGCGCTTTTAGCTCCTACAATGAGCAGTTCTTC. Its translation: CASSLRTGAFSSYNEQFF.

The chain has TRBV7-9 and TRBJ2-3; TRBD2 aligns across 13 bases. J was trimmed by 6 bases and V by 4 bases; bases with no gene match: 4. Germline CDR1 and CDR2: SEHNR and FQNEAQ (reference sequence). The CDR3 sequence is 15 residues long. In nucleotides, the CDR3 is TGTGCCAGCAGCTGGACTAGCGGGAGTTTGGATACGCAGTATTTT. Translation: CASSWTSGSLDTQYF.

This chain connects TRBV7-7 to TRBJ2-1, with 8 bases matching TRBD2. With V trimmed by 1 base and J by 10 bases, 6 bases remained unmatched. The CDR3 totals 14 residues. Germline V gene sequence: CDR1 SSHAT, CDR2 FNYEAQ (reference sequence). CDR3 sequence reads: CASSLVAGRGEQFF. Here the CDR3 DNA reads TGTGCCAGCAGCTTAGTAGCGGGAAGGGGCGAGCAGTTCTTC.

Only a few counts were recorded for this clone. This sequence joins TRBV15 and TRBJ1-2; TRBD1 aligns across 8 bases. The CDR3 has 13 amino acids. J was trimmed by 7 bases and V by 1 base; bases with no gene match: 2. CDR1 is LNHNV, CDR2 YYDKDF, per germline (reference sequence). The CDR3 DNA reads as TGTGCCACCAGCAGAGGGGACAGGTTTGGCTACACCTTC. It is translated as CATSRGDRFGYTF.

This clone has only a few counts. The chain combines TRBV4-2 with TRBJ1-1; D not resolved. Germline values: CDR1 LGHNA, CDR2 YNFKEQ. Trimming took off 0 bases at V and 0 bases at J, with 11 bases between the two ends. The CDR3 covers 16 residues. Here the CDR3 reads CASSQDVGRMNTEAFF. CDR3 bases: TGTGCCAGCAGCCAAGATGTGGGCAGGATGAACACTGAAGCTTTCTTT.

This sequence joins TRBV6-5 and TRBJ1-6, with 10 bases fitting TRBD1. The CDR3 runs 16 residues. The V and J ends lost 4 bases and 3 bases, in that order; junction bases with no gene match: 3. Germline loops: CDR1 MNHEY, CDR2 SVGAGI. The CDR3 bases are TGTGCCAGCAGTTCCGGGACAGGGGTCTATAATTCACCCCTCCACTTT. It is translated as CASSSGTGVYNSPLHF.

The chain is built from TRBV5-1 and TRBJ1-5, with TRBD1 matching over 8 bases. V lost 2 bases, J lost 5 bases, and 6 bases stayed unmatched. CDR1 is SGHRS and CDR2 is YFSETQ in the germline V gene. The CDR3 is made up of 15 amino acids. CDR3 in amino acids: CASSFSGQGDQPQHF. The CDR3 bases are TGCGCCAGCAGCTTTTCCGGACAGGGAGATCAGCCCCAGCATTTT.

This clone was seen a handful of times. The CDR3 bases are TGTGCCAGCAGTTCCCTAGCGGGAGTTAGGGGCGAGCAGTACTTC. Protein product: CASSSLAGVRGEQYF. V usage is TRBV27 and J usage is TRBJ2-7, with 10 nucleotides matching TRBD2. The CDR3 is made up of 15 amino acids. J gave up 6 bases and V 4 bases, and 9 bases lay outside the gene matches. CDR1 is MNHEY and CDR2 is SMNVEV in the germline V gene (reference sequence).